This T cell receptor (beta chain) originates from a study of cytomegalovirus exposure and HLA in healthy donors. The PCR made use of 60 Vbeta and 13 Jbeta primers. The data were produced by immunoSEQ multiplex PCR, yet TCRdb's version contains in-frame clones alone and is incomplete. This sample has some 180,000 clones, with about 85% found just once. This clone was observed once. The junction departs from the called germline gene at one end, perhaps through a read error. Material: PBMCs. This TCR was sampled from a girl aged 10 to 17 in good health and CMV-seropositive.

The CDR3 sequence is CASSSSCEQYF. In nucleotides, the CDR3 is TGTGCCAGCAGCTCCTCCTGCGAGCAGTACTTC. The V call is TRBV7-2, the J call TRBJ2-7; the D is unclear. Germline V CDR1 and CDR2: SGHTA, FQGNSA. The CDR3 is 11 residues long.